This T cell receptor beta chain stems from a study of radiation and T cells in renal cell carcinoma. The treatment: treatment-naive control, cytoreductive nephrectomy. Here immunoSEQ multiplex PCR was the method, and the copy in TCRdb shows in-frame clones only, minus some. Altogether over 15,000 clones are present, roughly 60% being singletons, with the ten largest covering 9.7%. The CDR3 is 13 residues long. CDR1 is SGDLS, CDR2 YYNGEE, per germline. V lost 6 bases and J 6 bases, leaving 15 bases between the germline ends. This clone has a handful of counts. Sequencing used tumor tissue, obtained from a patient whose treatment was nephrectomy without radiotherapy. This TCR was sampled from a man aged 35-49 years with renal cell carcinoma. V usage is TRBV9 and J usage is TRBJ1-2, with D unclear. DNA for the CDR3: TGTGCCAGCAAATCTAGCGTATCCGATGGCTACACCTTC. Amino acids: CASKSSVSDGYTF.